This entry concerns a single T cell receptor (beta chain). The data stem from a study of technical replicates of blood from a handful of donors. Clones were read by immunoSEQ multiplex PCR, and TCRdb kept only the in-frame ones, dropping some. Here the sample spans roughly 13,000 clones, about four fifths being singletons. This CDR3 spans 15 amino acids. Germline assignment: CDR1 MNHEY and CDR2 SVGAGI. V was clipped by 5 bases and J by 5 bases; unmatched bases: 4. Sequenced material: PBMCs. The receptor was derived from a human donor in good health. V is TRBV6-5 and J is TRBJ2-5; 14 positions agree with TRBD2. CDR3 loop: CASSRTSGRWETQYF. As DNA, the CDR3 is TGTGCCAGCAGTCGGACTAGCGGGAGGTGGGAGACCCAGTACTTC.